These 32 T cell receptor beta chains were all obtained from the same sample, sequenced in a study of beta chain features in type 1 diabetes. Study results and caveats: TCRB CDR3s from Type 1 diabetes patients were moderately but significantly shorter in all four CD4+ subsets.

These receptors' targets are unknown. Isolated RNA was reverse transcribed in full, so expressed TCRB transcripts were sequenced. Libraries were prepared by immunoSEQ multiplex PCR; TCRdb keeps only in-frame clonotypes and omits some of them. This table holds 150,000 to 200,000 clones, roughly 60% found once. Specimen: naive CD4+ T cells from blood. The source of these receptors is a man in his thirties or forties with type 1 diabetes.

The V gene is TRBV5-4, the J gene TRBJ2-4; 8 bases map to TRBD1. Germline V gene lookup returns CDR1 SGHNT and CDR2 YYREEE (reference sequence). V was clipped by 4 bases and J by 3 bases; unmatched bases: 12. This CDR3 is 17 amino acids long. The DNA of the CDR3 is TGTGCCAGCAGCAGCTTCGGACAGGGAGAGGGCAAAAACATTCAGTACTTC. Translated, it gives CASSSFGQGEGKNIQYF.

The chain couples TRBV25-1 to TRBJ1-3; D ambiguous. V lost 3 bases and J 8 bases, leaving 5 bases between the germline ends. CDR3 length: 11 residues. Germline assignment: CDR1 MGHDK and CDR2 SYGVNS. CDR3 protein: CASSDQYTIYF. Written as DNA, the CDR3 is TGTGCCAGCAGTGATCAGTACACCATATATTTT.

The CDR3 spells CASTQGRGEQFF. DNA of the CDR3: TGTGCCAGTACCCAGGGCAGGGGTGAGCAGTTCTTC. The V and J genes are TRBV19 and TRBJ2-1; a possible D gene is TRBD1 (6 bases). The CDR3 sequence is 12 residues long. CDR1 and CDR2 from the germline V gene are LNHDA and SQIVND (reference sequence). The V gene lost 7 bases and the J gene lost 9 bases, with 13 bases spanning the gap.

V usage is TRBV15 and J usage is TRBJ2-7; the D is unclear. The ends were cut back, 0 bases at V and 3 bases at J, with 9 bases in the middle. The CDR3 runs to 14 residues. The germline gives CDR1 LNHNV, CDR2 YYDKDF (reference sequence). Here the CDR3 reads CATSRDSAHYEQYF. The CDR3 bases are TGTGCCACCAGCAGAGATTCGGCTCACTACGAGCAGTACTTC.

This chain joins TRBV29-1 and TRBJ2-7; D might be TRBD2 (5 bases). CDR3 size: 12 residues. CDR1 is SQVTM and CDR2 is ANQGSEA in the germline V gene. V shed 6 bases and J shed 7 bases, with 16 bases lying between them. Here the CDR3 DNA reads TGCAGCGTCCGCGCACAAAGAGGGGAGCAGTACTTC. Its translation is CSVRAQRGEQYF.

V usage is TRBV15 and J usage is TRBJ2-7; 7 bases are a match to TRBD1. Trimming at V came to 2 bases and at J to 6 bases, leaving 4 bases not matched to a gene. The CDR3 runs to 13 residues. Looked up from germline, CDR1 is LNHNV and CDR2 is YYDKDF (reference sequence). CDR3 DNA: TGTGCCACCAGCAGACTGGACAGGCGCGAGCAGTACTTC. Translating gives CATSRLDRREQYF.

This chain links TRBV7-9 with TRBJ2-5, with D tentatively TRBD1 (5 bases). The CDR3 runs to 14 residues. Germline V lookup: CDR1 SEHNR, CDR2 FQNEAQ (reference sequence). V shed 3 bases and J shed 4 bases, with 12 bases lying between them. The CDR3 nucleotides are TGTGCCAGCAGCTTCCTCAGGGATGGAGAGACCCAGTACTTC. This gives the protein CASSFLRDGETQYF.

This clone was observed a handful of times. The rearrangement links TRBV29-1 to TRBJ2-3; tentative D call: TRBD1 (6 bases). V was trimmed by 6 bases and J by 2 bases, leaving 9 bases between them. This CDR3 spans 12 amino acids. The germline gives CDR1 SQVTM, CDR2 ANQGSEA. CDR3 bases: TGCAGCGTCCGGGACAACACAGATACGCAGTATTTT. Translating it yields CSVRDNTDTQYF.

Worth noting for this clone: Other DNA sequences from this sample encode an identical CDR3 as well. V and J are TRBV18 and TRBJ1-1, with 7 bases lining up with TRBD1. This CDR3 spans 13 amino acids. Germline CDR1 is KGHSH and CDR2 is LQKENI. After removal of 2 bases from V and 4 bases from J, the junction contained 1 base not matched to a gene. DNA of the CDR3: TGTGCCAGCTCACCAGACAGGGTCACTGAAGCTTTCTTT. Protein sequence: CASSPDRVTEAFF.

The chain uses TRBV7-2 and TRBJ2-3; D uncertain. Germline-derived CDR1 and CDR2 are SGHTA and FQGNSA. V dropped 3 bases and J dropped 1 base, with 5 bases sitting between them. CDR3 size: 13 residues. Here the CDR3 DNA reads TGTGCCAGCAGCTTTCGGGGCACAGATACGCAGTATTTT. Protein product: CASSFRGTDTQYF.

This clone was seen a few times. The chain carries TRBV7-9 and TRBJ1-6; 9 bases line up with TRBD1. With V trimmed by 5 bases and J by 11 bases, 4 bases remained unmatched. CDR3 length equals 13 residues. CDR1 SEHNR and CDR2 FQNEAQ come from the germline V gene (reference sequence). The CDR3 loop is CASSPGQGTPLHF. The DNA of the CDR3 is TGTGCCAGCAGCCCCGGACAGGGGACACCCCTCCACTTT.

The chain links TRBV29-1 to TRBJ1-2; D not certain. There are 13 residues in the CDR3. V was cut by 5 bases and J by 0 bases, with 10 bases left in between. Germline V CDR1 and CDR2: SQVTM, ANQGSEA. In DNA, the CDR3 is TGCAGCGTTCTGACATATGCTAACTATGGCTACACCTTC. It is translated as CSVLTYANYGYTF.

This rearrangement joins TRBV2 to TRBJ2-3; D unclear. Germline assignment: CDR1 SNHLY and CDR2 FYNNEI. The CDR3 covers 15 residues. Trimming removed 2 bases at V and 4 bases at J, with 13 bases between. CDR3 coding DNA: TGTGCCAGCAGTGAACGGAACAGCGTTCCAGATACGCAGTATTTT. It encodes CASSERNSVPDTQYF. The full variable domain, with the rest looked up from reference TRBV2 and TRBJ2-3, is EPEVTQTPSHQVTQMGQEVILRCVPISNHLYFYWYRQILGQKVEFLVSFYNNEISEKSEIFDDQFSVERPDGSNFTLKIRSTKLEDSAMYFCASSERNSVPDTQYFGPGTRLTVL.

Points on this clone: Within the sample, other DNA sequences also encode this same CDR3. The V and J genes are TRBV7-9 and TRBJ1-6; no clear D gene. The CDR3 spans 14 residues. Germline values: CDR1 SEHNR, CDR2 FQNEAQ (reference sequence). The V gene lost 1 base and the J gene lost 5 bases, with 6 bases spanning the gap. As DNA, the CDR3 is TGTGCCAGCAGCTTAGGGAGGGATAATTCACCCCTCCACTTT. Its translation: CASSLGRDNSPLHF.

The chain joins TRBV29-1 to TRBJ2-7, with D perhaps matching TRBD1 (5 bases). The CDR3 extends over 12 amino acids. Trimming removed 6 bases at V and 2 bases at J, with 11 bases between. CDR1 is SQVTM, CDR2 ANQGSEA, per germline. CDR3 sequence (DNA): TGCAGCGTGAGTTTGGGGCCCTACGAGCAGTACTTC. This sequence encodes CSVSLGPYEQYF.

This clone was seen once. The chain carries TRBV20-1 and TRBJ1-1; D remains ambiguous. In germline, CDR1 is DFQATT, CDR2 SNEGSKA (reference sequence). V lost 6 bases and J lost 1, with 6 bases in between. This CDR3 is 11 amino acids long. CDR3 region: CSAGKNTEAFF. The CDR3 DNA reads as TGCAGTGCCGGGAAGAACACTGAAGCTTTCTTT.

The V and J genes are TRBV29-1 and TRBJ2-1; TRBD2 matches 11 bases. CDR1 and CDR2 from the germline V gene are SQVTM and ANQGSEA. The CDR3 is 14 residues long. J was trimmed by 3 bases and V by 5 bases; bases with no gene match: 3. In DNA, the CDR3 is TGCAGCGTTCCGGGACTAGCGGTCTACAATGAGCAGTTCTTC. This sequence encodes CSVPGLAVYNEQFF.

The chain carries TRBV29-1 and TRBJ1-1; possibly TRBD1 for D (6 bases). V lost 2 bases to trimming and J lost 4 bases, with 8 bases between them. The CDR3 is 12 residues long. CDR1 is SQVTM and CDR2 is ANQGSEA in the germline V gene. The CDR3 region is CSVERGGTEAFF. The CDR3, as DNA: TGCAGCGTTGAAAGAGGGGGCACTGAAGCTTTCTTT. Complete variable domain (other parts from reference TRBV29-1 and TRBJ1-1): SAVISQKPSRDICQRGTSLTIQCQVDSQVTMMFWYRQQPGQSLTLIATANQGSEATYESGFVIDKFPISRPNLTFSTLTVSNMSPEDSSIYLCSVERGGTEAFFGQGTRLTVV.

The chain is built from TRBV5-1 and TRBJ2-3, with TRBD2 matching 11 bases. CDR1 SGHRS and CDR2 YFSETQ come from the germline V gene. The CDR3 contains 15 residues. V was clipped by 4 bases and J by 3 bases; unmatched bases: 4. For the CDR3, the DNA is TGCGCCAGCAGCCTTCTAGCGGGGGGAACAGATACGCAGTATTTT. It yields the protein CASSLLAGGTDTQYF.

This chain connects TRBV29-1 to TRBJ2-4, with D perhaps TRBD1 (6 bases). CDR1 is SQVTM, CDR2 ANQGSEA, per germline. The length of the CDR3 is 15 residues. Trimming removed 6 bases from V and 7 bases from J, with 22 bases in between. The CDR3: CSVTTLARGKNIQYF. The CDR3 DNA sequence: TGCAGCGTCACCACCCTTGCTAGGGGGAAGAACATTCAGTACTTC.

V is TRBV20-1 and J is TRBJ2-3, with D unclear. V lost 3 bases to trimming and J lost 6 bases, with 7 bases between them. This CDR3 has 11 amino acids. In germline, CDR1 is DFQATT, CDR2 SNEGSKA (reference sequence). The CDR3 region is CSARVADTQYF. CDR3 sequence (DNA): TGCAGTGCTAGGGTGGCGGATACGCAGTATTTT.

The chain carries TRBV5-4 and TRBJ2-5, with D hard to call. Trimming took 0 bases from V and 5 from J, leaving 11 bases between them. CDR3 size: 14 residues. CDR1 SGHNT and CDR2 YYREEE come from the germline V gene (reference sequence). The CDR3 DNA sequence: TGTGCCAGCAGCTTGGCCTATTCCCAGGAGACCCAGTACTTC. As protein: CASSLAYSQETQYF.

The gene calls are TRBV5-4 and TRBJ2-1; D perhaps matches TRBD2 (6 bases). The CDR3 is 10 residues long. The germline V gene encodes CDR1 SGHNT and CDR2 YYREEE (reference sequence). Between the trimmed V and J ends, which lost 10 bases and 8 bases, there was a span of 10 bases. CDR3 sequence (DNA): TGTGCCGCGGGGCGCGATGAGCAGTTCTTC. It encodes CAAGRDEQFF. Full variable domain (rest looked up from reference TRBV5-4 and TRBJ2-1): ETGVTQSPTHLIKTRGQQVTLRCSSQSGHNTVSWYQQALGQGPQFIFQYYREEENGRGNFPPRFSGLQFPNYSSELNVNALELDDSALYLCAAGRDEQFFGPGTRLTVL.

The rearrangement uses TRBV30 and TRBJ1-4, with D possibly TRBD1 on 5 matching bases. In germline, CDR1 is GTSNPN, CDR2 SVGIG (reference sequence). V lost 0 bases to trimming and J lost 3 bases, with 8 bases between them. The CDR3 runs to 14 residues. CDR3 nucleotides: TGTGCCTGGAGTGTACGAGGGGCTAATGAAAAACTGTTTTTT. Its translation: CAWSVRGANEKLFF.

The rearrangement uses TRBV29-1 and TRBJ1-1, with D maybe TRBD1 (5 bases). CDR1 is SQVTM, CDR2 ANQGSEA, per germline. With 7 bases removed from V and 5 bases from J, the gap between germline ends came to 20 bases. The CDR3 covers 14 residues. The CDR3 bases are TGCAGCGGACACCCAGGGACGGGAGGGACTGAAGCTTTCTTT. It specifies CSGHPGTGGTEAFF.

The chain employs TRBV6-5 and TRBJ2-3; 10 bases match TRBD1. Germline CDR1 is MNHEY and CDR2 is SVGAGI. CDR3 length: 15 residues. V lost 6 bases and J lost 2; bases outside the gene matches: 5. This chain's CDR3 is CASRRTGGVTDTQYF. CDR3 coding DNA: TGTGCCAGCAGGAGGACAGGGGGGGTCACAGATACGCAGTATTTT.

The chain uses TRBV30 and TRBJ2-1; D uncertain. V was cut by 3 bases and J by 0 bases, with 12 bases left in between. The CDR3 is 15 residues long. The V gene's germline CDR1 is GTSNPN and CDR2 SVGIG (reference sequence). The CDR3: CAWSVTSSSYNEQFF. The CDR3 coding sequence is TGTGCCTGGAGCGTTACATCGAGCTCCTACAATGAGCAGTTCTTC.

This clone turned up a few times. The CDR3 sequence is CSVTQGHSGNTIYF. The CDR3 DNA follows: TGCAGCGTTACCCAGGGCCACTCTGGAAACACCATATATTTT. The V gene is TRBV29-1, the J gene TRBJ1-3, with a tentative D call TRBD1 (5 bases). Germline V gene sequence: CDR1 SQVTM, CDR2 ANQGSEA. The ends were cut back, 5 bases at V and 0 bases at J, with 11 bases in the middle. This CDR3 contains 14 residues.

The chain carries TRBV4-3 and TRBJ1-1; D remains unclear. Trimming removed 1 base at V and 4 bases at J, with 10 bases between. CDR1 and CDR2 from the germline V gene are LGHNA and YSLEER. CDR3 length equals 14 residues. The CDR3 DNA is TGCGCCAGCAGCCAAGGGGCACAAGGCACTGAAGCTTTCTTT. Its translation: CASSQGAQGTEAFF.

V usage is TRBV15 and J usage is TRBJ1-2; D may be TRBD1 (6 bases). V was trimmed by 8 bases and J by 5 bases, leaving 12 bases between them. The CDR3 totals 12 residues. CDR1 and CDR2 from the germline V gene are LNHNV and YYDKDF (reference sequence). This CDR3 reads CATAGQGYGYTF. The CDR3 coding sequence is TGTGCCACCGCAGGGCAGGGGTATGGCTACACCTTC.

DNA for the CDR3: TGTGCCAGCAGCTTAGATCGTAGAGGAGAGACCCAGTACTTC. It is translated as CASSLDRRGETQYF. The chain couples TRBV11-2 to TRBJ2-5; D unresolved. Trimming removed 0 bases from V and 4 bases from J, with 9 bases in between. CDR1 is SGHAT, CDR2 FQNNGV, per germline. The CDR3 has 14 amino acids. The variable domain in full, completed from reference TRBV11-2 and TRBJ2-5, reads EAGVAQSPRYKIIEKRQSVAFWCNPISGHATLYWYQQILGQGPKLLIQFQNNGVVDDSQLPKDRFSAERLKGVDSTLKIQPAKLEDSAVYLCASSLDRRGETQYFGPGTRLLVL.

The chain carries TRBV11-2 and TRBJ1-1; D remains ambiguous. CDR1 and CDR2 from the germline V gene are SGHAT and FQNNGV. Trimming removed 0 bases from V and 1 base from J, with 3 bases in between. The CDR3 loop spans 13 amino acids. The CDR3 sequence: CASSLDGNTEAFF. CDR3 DNA sequence: TGTGCCAGCAGCTTAGACGGGAACACTGAAGCTTTCTTT.